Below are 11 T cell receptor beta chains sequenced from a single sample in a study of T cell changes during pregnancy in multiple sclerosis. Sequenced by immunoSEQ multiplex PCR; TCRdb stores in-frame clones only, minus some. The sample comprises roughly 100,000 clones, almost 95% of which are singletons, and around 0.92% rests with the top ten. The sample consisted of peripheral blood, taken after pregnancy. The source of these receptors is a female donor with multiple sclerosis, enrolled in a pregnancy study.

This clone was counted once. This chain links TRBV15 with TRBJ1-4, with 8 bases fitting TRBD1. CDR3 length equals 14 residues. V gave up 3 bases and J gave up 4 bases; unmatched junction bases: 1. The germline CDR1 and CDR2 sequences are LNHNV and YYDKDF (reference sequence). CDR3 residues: CATSRTGVNEKLFF. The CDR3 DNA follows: TGTGCCACCAGCAGGACAGGGGTTAATGAAAAACTGTTTTTT.

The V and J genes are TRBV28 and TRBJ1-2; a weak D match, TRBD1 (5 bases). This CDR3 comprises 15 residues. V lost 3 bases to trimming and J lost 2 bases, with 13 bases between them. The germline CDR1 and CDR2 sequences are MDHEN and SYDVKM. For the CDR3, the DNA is TGTGCCAGCAGTTTTGGGGGGAGTAGGAACTATGGCTACACCTTC. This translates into CASSFGGSRNYGYTF.

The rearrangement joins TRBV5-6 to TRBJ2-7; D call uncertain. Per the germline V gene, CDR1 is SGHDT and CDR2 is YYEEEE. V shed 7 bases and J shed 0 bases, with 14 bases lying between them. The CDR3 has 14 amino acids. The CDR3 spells CASPPYLSSYEQYF. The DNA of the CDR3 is TGTGCCAGCCCCCCTTACTTAAGCTCCTACGAGCAGTACTTC.

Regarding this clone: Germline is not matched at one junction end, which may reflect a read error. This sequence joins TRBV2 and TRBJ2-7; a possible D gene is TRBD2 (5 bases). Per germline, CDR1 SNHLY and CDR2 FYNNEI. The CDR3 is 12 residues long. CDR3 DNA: TGTGCCAGCAGGGAAGACTACTACGAGCAGTACTTC. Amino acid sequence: CASREDYYEQYF.

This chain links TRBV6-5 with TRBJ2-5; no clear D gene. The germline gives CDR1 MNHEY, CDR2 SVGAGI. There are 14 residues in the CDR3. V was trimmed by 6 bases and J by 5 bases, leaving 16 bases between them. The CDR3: CASSYGLTGETQYF. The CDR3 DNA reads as TGTGCCAGCAGCTACGGCCTGACCGGGGAGACCCAGTACTTC.

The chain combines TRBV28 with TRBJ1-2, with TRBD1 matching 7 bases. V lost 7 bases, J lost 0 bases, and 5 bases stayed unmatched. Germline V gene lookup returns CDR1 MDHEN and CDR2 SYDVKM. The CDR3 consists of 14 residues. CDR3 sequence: CASTPGTANYGYTF. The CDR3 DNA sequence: TGTGCCAGCACTCCCGGGACAGCTAACTATGGCTACACCTTC.

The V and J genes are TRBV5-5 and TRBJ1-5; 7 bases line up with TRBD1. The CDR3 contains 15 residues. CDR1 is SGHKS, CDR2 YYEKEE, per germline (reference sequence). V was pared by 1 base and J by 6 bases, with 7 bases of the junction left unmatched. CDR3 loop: CASSLTRGRVQPQHF. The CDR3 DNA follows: TGTGCCAGCAGCTTGACAAGGGGGCGGGTTCAGCCCCAGCATTTT.

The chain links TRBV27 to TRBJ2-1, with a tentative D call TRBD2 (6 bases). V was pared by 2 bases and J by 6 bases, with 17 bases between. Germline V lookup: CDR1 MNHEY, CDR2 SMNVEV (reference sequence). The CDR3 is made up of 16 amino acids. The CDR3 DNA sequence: TGTGCCAGCAGTTTAGGAGGAGGGAGACGTGTCAATGAGCAGTTCTTC. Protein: CASSLGGGRRVNEQFF.

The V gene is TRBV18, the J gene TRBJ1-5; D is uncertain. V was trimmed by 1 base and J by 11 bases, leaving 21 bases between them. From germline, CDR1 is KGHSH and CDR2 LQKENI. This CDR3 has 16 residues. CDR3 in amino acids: CASSPREDSLIASQHF. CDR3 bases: TGTGCCAGCTCACCACGAGAAGACTCTTTGATAGCGTCCCAGCATTTT.

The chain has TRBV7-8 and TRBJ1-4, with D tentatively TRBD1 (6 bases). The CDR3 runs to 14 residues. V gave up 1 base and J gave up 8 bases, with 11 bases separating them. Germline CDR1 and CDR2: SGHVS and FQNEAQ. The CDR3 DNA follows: TGTGCCAGCAGCTTAGATGGGACAAGGGAAAAACTGTTTTTT. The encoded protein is CASSLDGTREKLFF.

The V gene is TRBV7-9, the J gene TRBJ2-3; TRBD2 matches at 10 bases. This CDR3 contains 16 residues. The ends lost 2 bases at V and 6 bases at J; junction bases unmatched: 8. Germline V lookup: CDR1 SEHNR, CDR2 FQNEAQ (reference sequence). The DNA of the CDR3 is TGTGCCAGCAGCTTAAAAGCGGGAGGGCCTTCGGATACGCAGTATTTT. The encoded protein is CASSLKAGGPSDTQYF. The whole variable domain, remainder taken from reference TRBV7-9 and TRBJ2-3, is DTGVSQNPRHKITKRGQNVTFRCDPISEHNRLYWYRQTLGQGPEFLTYFQNEAQLEKSRLLSDRFSAERPKGSFSTLEIQRTEQGDSAMYLCASSLKAGGPSDTQYFGPGTRLTVL.